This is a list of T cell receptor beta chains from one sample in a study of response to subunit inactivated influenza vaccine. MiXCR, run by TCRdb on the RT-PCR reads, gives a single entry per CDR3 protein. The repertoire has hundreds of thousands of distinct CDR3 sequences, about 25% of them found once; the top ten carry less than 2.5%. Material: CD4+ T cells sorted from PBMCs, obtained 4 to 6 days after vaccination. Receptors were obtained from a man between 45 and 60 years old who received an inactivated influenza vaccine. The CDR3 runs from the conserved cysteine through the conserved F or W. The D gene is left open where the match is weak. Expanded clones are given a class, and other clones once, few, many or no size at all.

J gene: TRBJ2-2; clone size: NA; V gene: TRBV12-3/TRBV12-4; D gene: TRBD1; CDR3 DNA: TGTGCCAGCACCCGCGACAGGGCGATAGAGGCCGGGGAGCTGTTTTTT; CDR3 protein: CASTRDRAIEAGELFF
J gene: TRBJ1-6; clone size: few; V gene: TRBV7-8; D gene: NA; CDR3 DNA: TGTGCCAGCAGCTTAGGACTCCGGCAGGATTCACCCCTCCACTTT; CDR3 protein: CASSLGLRQDSPLHF
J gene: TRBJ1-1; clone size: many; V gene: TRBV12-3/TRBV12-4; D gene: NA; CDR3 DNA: TGTGCCAGCAGTACAGGGTCCACTGAAGCTTTCTTT; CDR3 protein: CASSTGSTEAFF
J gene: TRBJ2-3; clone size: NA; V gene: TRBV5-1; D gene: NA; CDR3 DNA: TGCGCCAGCAGCTTTCCAGGGGGGACTAGCACAGATACGCAGTATTTT; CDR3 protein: CASSFPGGTSTDTQYF
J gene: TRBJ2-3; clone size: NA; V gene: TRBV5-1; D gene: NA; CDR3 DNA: TGCGCCAGCAGATCGGACCGTTCCATTACGCAGTATTTT; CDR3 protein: CASRSDRSITQYF
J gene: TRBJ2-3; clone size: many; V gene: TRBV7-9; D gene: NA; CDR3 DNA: TGTGCCAGCAGCTTAGACAGGACTGGAGATACGCAGTATTTT; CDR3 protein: CASSLDRTGDTQYF
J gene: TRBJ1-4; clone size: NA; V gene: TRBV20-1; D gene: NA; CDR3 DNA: TGCAGTGCTAGGCCAGCCACAGCAGGGGAAAAACTGTTTTTT; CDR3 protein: CSARPATAGEKLFF
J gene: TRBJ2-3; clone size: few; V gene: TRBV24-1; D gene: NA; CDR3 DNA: TGTGCCACCGGGGGTGTAACGGGCACAGATACGCAGTATTTT; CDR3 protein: CATGGVTGTDTQYF
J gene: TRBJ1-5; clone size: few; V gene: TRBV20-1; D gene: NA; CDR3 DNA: TGCAGTGCTAGAGCCCGCGGCGGGAGGAACAAGCCCCAGCATTTT; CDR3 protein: CSARARGGRNKPQHF
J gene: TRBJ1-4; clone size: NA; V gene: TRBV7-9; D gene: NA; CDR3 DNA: TGTGCCAGCAGCTTAGACGTTGGAGAAAAACTGTTTTTT; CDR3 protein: CASSLDVGEKLFF
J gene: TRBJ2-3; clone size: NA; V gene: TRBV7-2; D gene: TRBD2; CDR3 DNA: TGTGCCAGCAGTCAAATGGCTAGCGGGGGATCAGATACGCAGTATTTT; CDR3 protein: CASSQMASGGSDTQYF
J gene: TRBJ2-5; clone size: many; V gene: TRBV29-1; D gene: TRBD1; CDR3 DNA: TGCAGCGTTGTGGACAGGGCCAAATCAGAAGAGACCCAGTACTTC; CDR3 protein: CSVVDRAKSEETQYF
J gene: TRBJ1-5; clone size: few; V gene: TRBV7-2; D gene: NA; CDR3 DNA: TGTGCCAGCAGCTTAGCGCTCAGTCAGCCCCAGCATTTT; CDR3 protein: CASSLALSQPQHF
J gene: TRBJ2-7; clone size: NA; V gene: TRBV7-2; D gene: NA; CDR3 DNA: TGTGCCAGCAGGGGGGGAATCTACGAGCAGTACTTC; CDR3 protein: CASRGGIYEQYF
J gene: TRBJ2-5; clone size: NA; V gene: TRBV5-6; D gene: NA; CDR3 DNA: TGTGCCAGCAGCTTGCAGGGGTTGCAAGAGACCCAGTACTTC; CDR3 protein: CASSLQGLQETQYF
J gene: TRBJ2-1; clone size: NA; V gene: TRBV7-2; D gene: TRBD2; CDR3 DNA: TGTGCCAGCAGCGTGCGGACGGGAGGGGAGCAGTTCTTC; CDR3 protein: CASSVRTGGEQFF
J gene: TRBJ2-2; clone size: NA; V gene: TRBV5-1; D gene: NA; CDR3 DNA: TGCGCCAGCAGCGCAGGGGACACCGGGGAGCTGTTTTTT; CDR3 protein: CASSAGDTGELFF
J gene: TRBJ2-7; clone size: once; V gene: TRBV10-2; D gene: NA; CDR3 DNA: TGCGCCAGCAGTGACCGACGGGGCTACGAGCAGTACTTC; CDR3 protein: CASSDRRGYEQYF
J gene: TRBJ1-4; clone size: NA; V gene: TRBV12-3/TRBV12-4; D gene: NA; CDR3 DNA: TGTGCCAGCAGTTTACCCCAGGGTTCTAATGAAAAACTGTTTTTT; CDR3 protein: CASSLPQGSNEKLFF
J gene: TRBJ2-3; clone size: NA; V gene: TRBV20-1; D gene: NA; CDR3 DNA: TGCAGTGGCAGGGGCAGCACAGATACGCAGTATTTT; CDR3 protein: CSGRGSTDTQYF
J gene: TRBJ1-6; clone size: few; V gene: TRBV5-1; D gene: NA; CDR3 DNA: TGCGCCAGCAGCTTGCGGGGGCACAATAATTCACCCCTCCACTTT; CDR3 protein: CASSLRGHNNSPLHF
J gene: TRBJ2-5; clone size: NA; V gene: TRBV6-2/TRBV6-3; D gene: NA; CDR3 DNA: TGTGCCAGCAGTTCCCAGGGGAAAGAGACCCAGTACTTC; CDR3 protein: CASSSQGKETQYF
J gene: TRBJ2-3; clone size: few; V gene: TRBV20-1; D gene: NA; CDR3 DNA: TGCAGTGCTAGATCGGGGGGCGCGGCGGATACGCAGTATTTT; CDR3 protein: CSARSGGAADTQYF
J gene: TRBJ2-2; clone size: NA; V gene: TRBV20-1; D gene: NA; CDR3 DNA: TGCAGTGCGACCAGCGGGCCCGGGGAGCTGTTTTTT; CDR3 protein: CSATSGPGELFF
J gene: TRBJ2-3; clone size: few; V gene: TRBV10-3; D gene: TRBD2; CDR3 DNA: TGTGCCATCAGGGCGACTAGCGGGAAGGTAGATACGCAGTATTTT; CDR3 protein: CAIRATSGKVDTQYF
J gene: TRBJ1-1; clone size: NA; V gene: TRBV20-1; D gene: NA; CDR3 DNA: TGCAGTGCTAGTCGGGGAAGAGGCACTGAAGCTTTCTTT; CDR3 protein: CSASRGRGTEAFF
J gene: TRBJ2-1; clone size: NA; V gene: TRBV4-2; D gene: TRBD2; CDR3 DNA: TGTGCCAGCATCAAGCTCGCCCTACGAGCGGGGGGTCGGGGCAATGAGCAGTTCTTC; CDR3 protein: CASIKLALRAGGRGNEQFF
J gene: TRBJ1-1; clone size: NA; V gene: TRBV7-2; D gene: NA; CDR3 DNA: TGTGCCAGCAGCTTAGCGGGAAGGGTCGACACTGAAGCTTTCTTT; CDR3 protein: CASSLAGRVDTEAFF
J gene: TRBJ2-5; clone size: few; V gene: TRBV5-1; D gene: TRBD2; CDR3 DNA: TGCGCCAGCAGCTTGGCCGCTAGCGGGGGAGGACAGACCCAGTACTTC; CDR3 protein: CASSLAASGGGQTQYF
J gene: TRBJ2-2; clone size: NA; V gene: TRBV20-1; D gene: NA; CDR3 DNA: TGCAGTGCTACTACCCTGGGCGGGGAGCTGTTTTTT; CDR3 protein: CSATTLGGELFF
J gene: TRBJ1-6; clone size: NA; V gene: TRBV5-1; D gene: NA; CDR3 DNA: TGCGCCAGCAGCTCCCGGGGTTATAATTCACCCCTCCACTTT; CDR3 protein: CASSSRGYNSPLHF
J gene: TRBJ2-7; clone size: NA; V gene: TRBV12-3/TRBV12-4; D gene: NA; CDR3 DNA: TGTGCCAGCGGCCGGGTCAAATCGGAAGAGCAGTACTTC; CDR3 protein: CASGRVKSEEQYF
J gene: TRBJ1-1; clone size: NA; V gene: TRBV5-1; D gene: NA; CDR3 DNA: TGCGCCAGCAGCTTGGGTTCATGGAACACTGAAGCTTTCTTT; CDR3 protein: CASSLGSWNTEAFF
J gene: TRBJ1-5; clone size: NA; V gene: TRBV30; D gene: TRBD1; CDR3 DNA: TGTGCCTGGAGTCGTAACAGGGGTGGCCAGCCCCAGCATTTT; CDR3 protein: CAWSRNRGGQPQHF
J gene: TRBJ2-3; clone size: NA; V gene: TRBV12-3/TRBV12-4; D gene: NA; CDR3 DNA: TGTGCCAGCAGTTCAACACCTTTTACGCAGTATTTT; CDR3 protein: CASSSTPFTQYF
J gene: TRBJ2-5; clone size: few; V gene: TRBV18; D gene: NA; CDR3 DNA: TGTGCCAGCTCAAAGAACCCGGAGACCCAGTACTTC; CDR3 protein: CASSKNPETQYF
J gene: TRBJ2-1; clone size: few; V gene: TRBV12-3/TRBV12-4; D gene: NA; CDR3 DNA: TGTGCCAGCAGCCCAGGACTAACCGACAATGAGCAGTTCTTC; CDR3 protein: CASSPGLTDNEQFF
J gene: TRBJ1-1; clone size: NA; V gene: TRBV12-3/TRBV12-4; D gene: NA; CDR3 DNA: TGTGCCAGCAGTCCTTATTCGGTGGGGGACACTGAAGCTTTCTTT; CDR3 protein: CASSPYSVGDTEAFF
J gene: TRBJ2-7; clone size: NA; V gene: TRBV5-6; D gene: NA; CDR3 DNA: TGTGCCTGCAGCTTGGTGGGGGTCCCGAGCCCCTACGAGCAGTACTTC; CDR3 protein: CACSLVGVPSPYEQYF
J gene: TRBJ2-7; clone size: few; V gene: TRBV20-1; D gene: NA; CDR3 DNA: TGCAGTGCTAGAGGCCTGCTAGGGAATTACGAGCAGTACTTC; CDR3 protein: CSARGLLGNYEQYF
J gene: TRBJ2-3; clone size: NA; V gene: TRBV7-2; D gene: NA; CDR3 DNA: TGTGCCAGCAGTCAAATGCCCACAGATACGCAGTATTTT; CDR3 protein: CASSQMPTDTQYF